Each of the 10 T cell receptor beta chains below was sequenced from the same sample in a study of blood T cells in healthy people across ages. The use of a sample-barcoded 5' primer and a J-beta primer mix characterized a second PCR of 7 to 11 cycles. From the 5' RACE reads, TCRdb called clonotypes with MiXCR, one entry per CDR3 protein. The data contain 1.5 million or so distinct CDR3 sequences, 35% to 45% of them seen just once; the ten biggest clones take up under 5%. The sample consisted of blood. The receptors derive from a woman in her late teens or twenties in good health.

The genes are TRBV7-3 and TRBJ2-3, with TRBD1 matching 8 bases. Germline V lookup: CDR1 SGHTA, CDR2 FQGTGA. The V segment lost 5 bases and the J segment 2 bases; nucleotides outside the gene matches: 3. The CDR3 contains 14 residues. CDR3 in DNA: TGTGCCAGCAGCCCGGGACAGGCCACAGATACGCAGTATTTT. Protein: CASSPGQATDTQYF.

This clonotype was observed a few times. The chain couples TRBV18 to TRBJ2-5; unclear D gene. The V and J ends lost 1 base and 5 bases respectively, with 5 bases between them. CDR1 is KGHSH, CDR2 LQKENI, per germline. The CDR3 covers 12 residues. CDR3 sequence reads: CASSPLRETQYF. Here the CDR3 DNA reads TGTGCCAGCTCACCACTTCGGGAGACCCAGTACTTC.

The rearrangement uses TRBV6-2 or TRBV6-3 and TRBJ1-1, with D possibly being TRBD1 (5 bases). The CDR3 extends over 12 amino acids. The V end was cut by 0 bases, the J end by 10 bases, with 9 bases between. CDR1 MNHEY and CDR2 SVGEGT come from the germline V gene. CDR3 nucleotide sequence: TGTGCCAGCAGTTACTCACCCGGGGCAGCTTTCTTT. Residues: CASSYSPGAAFF.

This chain joins TRBV4-1 and TRBJ2-7; TRBD1 might be the D (5 bases). CDR1 and CDR2 from the germline V gene are MGHRA and YSYEKL. The CDR3 totals 14 residues. Deletions cut 4 bases from V and 3 bases from J, with 13 bases between. The DNA for the CDR3 is TGCGCCAGCAGCCCCAGTCCGCAGGGCTACGAGCAGTACTTC. It specifies CASSPSPQGYEQYF.

The rearrangement joins TRBV7-2 to TRBJ2-1; 8 bases align to TRBD1. This CDR3 is 15 amino acids long. V trimming: 7 bases; J trimming: 3 bases; junction bases outside the gene matches: 8. The germline gives CDR1 SGHTA, CDR2 FQGNSA. The CDR3 here is CASNQDRVIYNEQFF. Here the CDR3 DNA reads TGTGCCAGCAACCAGGACAGGGTCATCTACAATGAGCAGTTCTTC.

The rearrangement links TRBV18 to TRBJ1-1; D gene uncertain. CDR1 and CDR2 (germline): KGHSH, LQKENI. V shed 0 bases and J shed 0 bases, with 14 bases lying between them. The CDR3 length is 17 residues. As DNA, the CDR3 is TGTGCCAGCTCACCACCGAGCAATAGTCTCATGAACACTGAAGCTTTCTTT. This translates into CASSPPSNSLMNTEAFF. Variable domain in full (rest from reference TRBV18 and TRBJ1-1): NAGVMQNPRHLVRRRGQEARLRCSPMKGHSHVYWYRQLPEEGLKFMVYLQKENIIDESGMPKERFSAEFPKEGPSILRIQQVVRGDSAAYFCASSPPSNSLMNTEAFFGQGTRLTVV.

Points on this clonotype: One junction end does not reproduce the germline sequence, and a read error may be involved. V is TRBV20-1 and J is TRBJ2-3; 9 bases are a match to TRBD2. Germline V gives CDR1 DFQATT, CDR2 SNEGSKA (reference sequence). The CDR3 contains 15 residues. The CDR3 loop reads CGARDGAGGADTQYF. The CDR3 bases are TGCGGTGCTAGAGATGGTGCGGGAGGGGCGGATACGCAGTATTTT.

The rearrangement joins TRBV6-6 to TRBJ1-2; D might be TRBD1 (6 bases). The germline V and J ends were trimmed by 5 bases and 7 bases, with 14 bases remaining between them. CDR3 length equals 13 residues. Germline CDR1 reads MNHNY; CDR2 reads SVGAGI (reference sequence). The CDR3 loop reads CASSKRQVSGYTF. The CDR3 DNA is TGTGCCAGCAGTAAAAGACAGGTGTCTGGCTACACCTTC.

The V gene is TRBV10-3, the J gene TRBJ2-4; 7 bases map to TRBD1. The J call is doubtful: the DNA matches TRBJ2-5 better. The germline V gene encodes CDR1 ENHRY and CDR2 SYGVKD. CDR3 length equals 16 residues. For the CDR3, the DNA is TGTGCCATCAGTGCTTTATGGGACAGTCCCCAAGAGACCCAGTACTTC. Protein: CAISALWDSPQETQYF.

The chain carries TRBV5-6 and TRBJ1-2, with D tentatively TRBD1 (6 bases). The V end was cut by 3 bases, the J end by 4 bases, with 13 bases between. Per the germline V gene, CDR1 is SGHDT and CDR2 is YYEEEE. The CDR3 runs to 14 residues. The CDR3 reads CASSSAGAGYGYTF. The CDR3, as DNA: TGTGCCAGCAGCTCCGCAGGGGCCGGCTATGGCTACACCTTC.